Listed below are T cell receptor beta chains from one sample, sequenced in a study of graft-versus-host responses after intestinal transplantation. For these receptors, no antigen is known. This table comes from immunoSEQ multiplex PCR, and its TCRdb copy is limited to in-frame clones, with some not included. Counted here are some 83,000 clones, about nine tenths occurring once; the ten biggest clones make up roughly 0.1%. Material: unstimulated CD4+ T cells sorted from spleen or lymph node cells, obtained before intestinal transplant. These receptors came from a human donor who received an intestinal transplant. Each CDR3 is given without its conserved first and last residue.

J,V,length,CDR3
TRBJ1-2,TRBV28,15,ASSPGGQGAPGNGYT
TRBJ1-5,TRBV15,11,ATRVTLNQPQH
TRBJ2-7,TRBV6-6,14,ASSYRNSGTSYEQY
TRBJ2-2,TRBV27,21,ASSLSFWVGPSGGLENTGELF
TRBJ1-1,TRBV30,10,AWSGRGAEAF
TRBJ2-3,TRBV15,14,ATSRVMIAGPDTQY
TRBJ2-4,TRBV7-9,17,ASSLALAAGKIAKNIQY
TRBJ1-2,TRBV18,13,ASSPLTEPNYGYT
TRBJ1-2,TRBV29-1,11,SVGTGTNYGYT
TRBJ1-6,TRBV5-1,13,ASSLGQGADSPLH
TRBJ2-1,TRBV27,14,ASSSRGSGFFNEQF
TRBJ2-1,TRBV27,12,ASSPAGRRNEQF
TRBJ2-3,TRBV2,12,ASSRDRGPDTQY
TRBJ1-6,TRBV2,13,ASSETQGVGSPLH
TRBJ2-1,TRBV6-1,14,ASSEALGSRYNEQF
TRBJ2-5,TRBV7-6,10,ASSHPGGTQY
TRBJ1-2,TRBV5-4,12,ASSFEAANYGYT
TRBJ2-2,TRBV6-5,14,ASSYSWDRGSGELF
TRBJ1-5,TRBV30,11,AWKKGGNQPQH
TRBJ2-5,TRBV6-6,12,ASSRQGRSETQY
TRBJ1-5,TRBV19,14,ASSTPFDRVYQPQH
TRBJ2-5,TRBV7-8,15,ASSSGLAGGNWETQY
TRBJ2-3,TRBV7-9,13,ASTYGQDNTDTQY
TRBJ2-1,TRBV7-7,13,ASSSGQGAGNEQF
TRBJ1-3,TRBV19,11,ASKTALYGTIY
TRBJ1-4,TRBV15,11,ATSRDLGEKLF
TRBJ2-6,TRBV9,17,ASSAQLSETGSGANVLT
TRBJ1-4,TRBV30,13,AWRGGVATNEKLF
TRBJ1-4,TRBV6-1,12,ASIPRGTNEKLF
TRBJ2-3,TRBV5-1,13,ASSILQGRTDTQY
TRBJ1-4,TRBV7-6,11,ASSLVQGEKLF